The 4 T cell receptor beta chains below were found in one sample sequenced in a study of blood T cell repertoires in COVID-19. Libraries were prepared by immunoSEQ multiplex PCR; TCRdb keeps only in-frame clonotypes and omits some of them. The sample lists around 200,000 clones; nearly 90% were seen once. Sequences were obtained from peripheral blood. Source of these receptors: a man between 45 and 60 years old with acute or convalescent COVID-19.

This chain links TRBV19 with TRBJ2-1; 9 positions match TRBD1. Germline assignment: CDR1 LNHDA and CDR2 SQIVND (reference sequence). Trimming took 5 bases from V and 5 from J; bases not matched to a gene: 4. This CDR3 spans 14 amino acids. This CDR3 reads CASSPGTGNNEQFF. CDR3 DNA sequence: TGTGCCAGTAGTCCCGGGACAGGGAACAATGAGCAGTTCTTC.

The rearrangement joins TRBV5-1 to TRBJ2-7; 10 bases are shared with TRBD1. The CDR3 is 13 amino acids. Per the germline V gene, CDR1 is SGHRS and CDR2 is YFSETQ. Trimming took 4 bases from V and 4 from J; bases not matched to a gene: 2. The CDR3 DNA reads as TGCGCCAGCAGCAAGGACAGGGGGTACGAGCAGTACTTC. Translation: CASSKDRGYEQYF. The whole variable domain, filled in from reference TRBV5-1 and TRBJ2-7, reads KAGVTQTPRYLIKTRGQQVTLSCSPISGHRSVSWYQQTPGQGLQFLFEYFSETQRNKGNFPGRFSGRQFSNSRSEMNVSTLELGDSALYLCASSKDRGYEQYFGPGTRLTVT.

The rearrangement joins TRBV6-4 to TRBJ1-5; a weak D match, TRBD1 (5 bases). Looked up from germline, CDR1 is MRHNA and CDR2 is SNTAGT. The ends were cut back, 1 base at V and 3 bases at J, with 13 bases in the middle. This CDR3 spans 16 amino acids. The CDR3 here is CASSDWHRRLNQPQHF. CDR3 bases: TGTGCCAGCAGTGACTGGCACAGGAGACTCAATCAGCCCCAGCATTTT.

V and J are TRBV7-2 and TRBJ2-1; D is uncertain. Trimming cost V 3 bases and J 9 bases, with 18 bases left between them. Germline values: CDR1 SGHTA, CDR2 FQGNSA. This CDR3 spans 15 amino acids. CDR3: CASSLTRSQNSEQFF. The CDR3 bases are TGTGCCAGCAGCTTGACAAGATCCCAAAACAGTGAGCAGTTCTTC.